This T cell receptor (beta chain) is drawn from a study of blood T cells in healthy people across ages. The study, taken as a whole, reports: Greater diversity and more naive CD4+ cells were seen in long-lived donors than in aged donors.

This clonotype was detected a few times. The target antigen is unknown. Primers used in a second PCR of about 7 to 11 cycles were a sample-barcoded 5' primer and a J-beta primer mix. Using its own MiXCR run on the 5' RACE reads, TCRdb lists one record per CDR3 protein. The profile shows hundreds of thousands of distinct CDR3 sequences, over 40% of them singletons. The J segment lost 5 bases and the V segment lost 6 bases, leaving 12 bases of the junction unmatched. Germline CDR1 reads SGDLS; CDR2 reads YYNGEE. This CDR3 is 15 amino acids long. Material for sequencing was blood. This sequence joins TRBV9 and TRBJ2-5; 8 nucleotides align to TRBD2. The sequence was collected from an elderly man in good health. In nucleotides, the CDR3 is TGTGCCAGCACGGGGTCGGGCGGGAGGTATGAGACCCAGTACTTC. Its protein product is CASTGSGGRYETQYF.